The rows below give T cell receptor beta chains drawn from one sample of a study of T cell repertoires in cytomegalovirus infection. Antigens for these TCRs are unknown. TCRdb reprocessed the reads via MiXCR and lists one record per CDR3 protein. The sample includes about 47,000 distinct CDR3 sequences, roughly 19% of them seen just once. Sequences were derived from CD8+ T cells from cultured PBMCs, sampled from culture after CMV antigen stimulation. All receptors come from a human donor in good health (CMV status not recorded). Some clones in this sample may be carry-over from other donors' samples. Each CDR3 is given with its conserved first and last residue. Fields, in order: D gene, clone size, V gene, J gene, CDR3 protein, CDR3 DNA. D genes are given only for firm matches. Expanded clones get a size class; other rows say once, few or many, or leave the size out.

>.|few|TRBV11-2|TRBJ1-1
CASSLGAEAFF
TGTGCCAGCAGCCTGGGGGCTGAAGCTTTCTTT
>TRBD2|.|TRBV10-2|TRBJ2-7
CASSEWGGDRKSEYF
TGCGCCAGCAGTGAGTGGGGAGGGGACCGTAAGTCGGAGTACTTC
>TRBD2|.|TRBV5-4|TRBJ2-3
CASSLDLGRATDTQYF
TGTGCCAGCAGCTTGGACCTCGGGAGGGCCACAGATACGCAGTATTTT
>.|many|TRBV28|TRBJ1-1
CASSFGLTEAFF
TGTGCCAGCAGTTTTGGCCTCACTGAAGCTTTCTTT
>.|many|TRBV7-8|TRBJ2-6
CASSLVFYPSGANVLTF
TGTGCCAGCAGCTTAGTATTCTACCCCTCTGGGGCCAACGTCCTGACTTTC
>TRBD2|.|TRBV4-1|TRBJ2-7
CASSQESGRGSYEQYF
TGCGCCAGCAGCCAGGAGAGCGGGAGGGGGTCCTACGAGCAGTACTTC
>TRBD1|many|TRBV30|TRBJ1-1
CAWSLDRDTEAFF
TGTGCCTGGAGCCTCGACAGGGACACTGAAGCTTTCTTT
>.|many|TRBV25-1|TRBJ2-4
CASSLGVQNIQYF
TGTGCCAGCAGTCTAGGGGTTCAGAACATTCAGTACTTC
>TRBD1|many|TRBV7-9|TRBJ1-5
CASSSTQGGNQPQHF
TGTGCCAGCAGCTCAACACAGGGGGGGAATCAGCCCCAGCATTTT
>.|many|TRBV12-3/TRBV12-4|TRBJ1-6
CASSLLRTNSPLHF
TGTGCCAGCAGTTTACTCCGGACTAATTCACCCCTCCACTTT
>.|.|TRBV5-6|TRBJ1-5
CASSQGGGGQPQHF
TGTGCCAGCAGCCAAGGGGGGGGGGGTCAGCCCCAGCATTTT
>.|.|TRBV5-1|TRBJ2-7
CASRDSVSYEQYF
TGCGCCAGCAGGGACAGTGTCTCCTACGAGCAGTACTTC
>.|.|TRBV29-1|TRBJ2-7
CSVLLDSYEQYF
TGCAGCGTATTACTAGACAGCTACGAGCAGTACTTC
>.|many|TRBV4-1|TRBJ2-1
CASSTKDSGNEQFF
TGCGCCAGCAGCACCAAGGATTCTGGCAATGAGCAGTTCTTC
>TRBD2|.|TRBV12-3/TRBV12-4|TRBJ2-3
CASSLDFDLGGSRDTQYF
TGTGCCAGCAGTTTAGATTTCGATCTTGGCGGGAGTAGGGATACGCAGTATTTT
>.|.|TRBV11-3|TRBJ2-5
CASSLGGGTQYF
TGTGCCAGCAGCTTAGGTGGTGGGACCCAGTACTTC
>.|few|TRBV2|TRBJ1-5
CASGREAGNQPQHF
TGTGCCAGCGGCAGGGAGGCGGGCAATCAGCCCCAGCATTTT
>TRBD1|few|TRBV12-3/TRBV12-4|TRBJ1-5
CASSLGTGLQPQHF
TGTGCCAGCAGTTTAGGGACAGGACTTCAGCCCCAGCATTTT
>.|few|TRBV30|TRBJ2-1
CAWSVRYNEQFF
TGTGCCTGGAGTGTACGGTACAATGAGCAGTTCTTC
>TRBD2|few|TRBV5-6|TRBJ2-3
CASSTTKVTSGSPDSTDTQYF
TGTGCCAGCAGCACTACGAAGGTTACTAGCGGGAGCCCCGACAGCACAGATACGCAGTATTTT
>.|.|TRBV5-1|TRBJ2-1
CASSLGASSYNEQFF
TGCGCCAGCAGCTTGGGCGCGAGCTCCTACAATGAGCAGTTCTTC
>.|few|TRBV15|TRBJ2-4
CATSRDLTIANQIRLAKNIQYF
TGTGCCACCAGCAGAGATCTCACCATCGCAAACCAGATACGCCTAGCCAAAAACATTCAGTACTTC
>.|once|TRBV27|TRBJ2-1
CASRGRRGTYNEQFF
TGTGCCAGCAGGGGGAGGCGGGGAACCTACAATGAGCAGTTCTTC
>.|many|TRBV27|TRBJ1-2
CASSLSTGNDGYTF
TGTGCCAGCAGTTTATCGACGGGGAACGATGGCTACACCTTC
>.|.|TRBV6-1|TRBJ2-3
CASSDSYPFTDTQYF
TGTGCCAGCAGTGACAGTTACCCCTTCACAGATACGCAGTATTTT
>.|many|TRBV9|TRBJ2-1
CASSVMGDAPGEQFF
TGTGCCAGCAGCGTTATGGGCGACGCGCCGGGGGAGCAGTTCTTC